This T cell receptor (beta chain) is from a study of blood T cell repertoires in COVID-19. Study at large: COVID-19 samples from acute and convalescent phases originated in the United States, Italy and Spain. PBMCs, B-cell-depleted T cells, or T cells were the source of the cDNA or gDNA that made up the material.

Trimming removed 3 bases from V and 1 base from J, with 7 bases in between. CDR3 size: 13 residues. Germline V CDR1 and CDR2: SNHLY, FYNNEI. In the original workflow: Estimated nucleated cell counts came from reference gene primer amplification. Some clones are missing from TCRdb's copy, which holds only in-frame ones; the method was immunoSEQ multiplex PCR. That table supplies the V and J calls and clone size; D and trimming were determined from the DNA. The sample holds about 240,000 clones; roughly 76% are singletons and the top ten take 6.5% to 9%. The chain carries TRBV2 and TRBJ2-7; possible D gene TRBD2, 5 bases. This clonotype was obtained from a woman older than 75 with COVID-19, enrolled during active disease. The sample consisted of peripheral blood. The CDR3 protein is CASSDGVSYEQYF. CDR3 bases: TGTGCCAGCAGTGACGGGGTATCCTACGAGCAGTACTTC.